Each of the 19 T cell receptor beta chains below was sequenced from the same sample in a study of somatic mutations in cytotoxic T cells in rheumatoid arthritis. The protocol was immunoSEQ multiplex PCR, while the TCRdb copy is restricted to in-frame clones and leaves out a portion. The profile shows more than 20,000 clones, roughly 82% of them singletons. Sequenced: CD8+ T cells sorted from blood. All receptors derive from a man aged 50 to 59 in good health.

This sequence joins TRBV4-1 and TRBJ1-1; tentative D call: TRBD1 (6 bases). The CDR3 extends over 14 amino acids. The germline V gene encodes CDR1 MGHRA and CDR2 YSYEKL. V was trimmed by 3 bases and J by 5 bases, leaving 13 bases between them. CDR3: CASSHLGGRTEAFF. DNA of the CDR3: TGCGCCAGCAGCCATCTCGGGGGGCGGACTGAAGCTTTCTTT.

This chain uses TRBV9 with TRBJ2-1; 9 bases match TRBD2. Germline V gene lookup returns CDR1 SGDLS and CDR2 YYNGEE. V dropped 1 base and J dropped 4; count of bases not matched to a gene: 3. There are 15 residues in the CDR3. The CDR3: CASSVLGLAYNEQFF. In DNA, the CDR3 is TGTGCCAGCAGCGTATTAGGACTAGCGTACAATGAGCAGTTCTTC.

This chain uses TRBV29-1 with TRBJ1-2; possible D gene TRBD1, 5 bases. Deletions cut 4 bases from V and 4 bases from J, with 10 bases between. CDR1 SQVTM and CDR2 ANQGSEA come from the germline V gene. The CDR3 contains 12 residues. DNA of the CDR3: TGCAGCGTTGGTAGGGGATCCTATGGCTACACCTTC. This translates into CSVGRGSYGYTF.

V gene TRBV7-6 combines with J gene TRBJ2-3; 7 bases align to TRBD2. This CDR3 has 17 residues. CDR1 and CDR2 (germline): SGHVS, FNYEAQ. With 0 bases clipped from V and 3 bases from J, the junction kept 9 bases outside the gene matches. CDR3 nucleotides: TGTGCCAGCAGCTTAGCGAGGCGCGGGAGTGCAACAGATACGCAGTATTTT. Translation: CASSLARRGSATDTQYF.

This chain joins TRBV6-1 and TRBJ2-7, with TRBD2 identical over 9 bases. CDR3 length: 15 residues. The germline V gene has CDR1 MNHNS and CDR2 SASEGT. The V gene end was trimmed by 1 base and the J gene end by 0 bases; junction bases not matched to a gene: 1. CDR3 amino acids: CASSEDSGSSYEQYF. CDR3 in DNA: TGTGCCAGCAGTGAAGATAGCGGGAGCTCCTACGAGCAGTACTTC.

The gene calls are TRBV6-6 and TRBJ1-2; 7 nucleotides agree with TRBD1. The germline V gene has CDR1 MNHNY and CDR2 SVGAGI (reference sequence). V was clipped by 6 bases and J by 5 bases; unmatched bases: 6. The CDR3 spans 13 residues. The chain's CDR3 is CASSQDRAYGYTF. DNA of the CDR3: TGTGCCAGCAGCCAAGACAGGGCGTATGGCTACACCTTC.

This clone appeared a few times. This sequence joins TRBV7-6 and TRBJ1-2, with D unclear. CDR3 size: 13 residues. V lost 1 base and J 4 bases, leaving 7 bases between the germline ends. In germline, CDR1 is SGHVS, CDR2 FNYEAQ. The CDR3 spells CASSLGPTYGYTF. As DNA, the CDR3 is TGTGCCAGCAGCTTAGGGCCGACCTATGGCTACACCTTC.

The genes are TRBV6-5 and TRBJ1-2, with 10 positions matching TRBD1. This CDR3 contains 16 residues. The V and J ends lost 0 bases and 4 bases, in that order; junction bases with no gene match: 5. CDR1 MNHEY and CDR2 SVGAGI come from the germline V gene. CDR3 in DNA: TGTGCCAGCAGTTACTCCCGGACAGGGGGTGGCTATGGCTACACCTTC. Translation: CASSYSRTGGGYGYTF.

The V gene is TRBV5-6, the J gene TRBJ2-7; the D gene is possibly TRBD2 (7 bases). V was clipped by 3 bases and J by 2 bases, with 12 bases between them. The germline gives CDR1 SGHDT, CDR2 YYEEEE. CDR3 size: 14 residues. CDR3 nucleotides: TGTGCCAGCAGCTGGGGGAGGGGGGCCTACGAGCAGTACTTC. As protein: CASSWGRGAYEQYF.

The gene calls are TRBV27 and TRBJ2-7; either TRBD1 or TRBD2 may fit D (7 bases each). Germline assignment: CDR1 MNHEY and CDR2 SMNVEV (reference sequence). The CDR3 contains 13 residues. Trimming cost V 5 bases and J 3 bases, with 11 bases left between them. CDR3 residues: CASSQGGSYEQYF. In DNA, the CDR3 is TGTGCCAGCAGTCAGGGGGGGAGCTACGAGCAGTACTTC.

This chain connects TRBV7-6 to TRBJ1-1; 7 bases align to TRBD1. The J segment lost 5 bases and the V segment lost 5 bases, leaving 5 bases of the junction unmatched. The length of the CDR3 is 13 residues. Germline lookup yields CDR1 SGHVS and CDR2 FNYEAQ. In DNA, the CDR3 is TGTGCCAGCAGCCGAGCAGGGGGGACTGAAGCTTTCTTT. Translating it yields CASSRAGGTEAFF.

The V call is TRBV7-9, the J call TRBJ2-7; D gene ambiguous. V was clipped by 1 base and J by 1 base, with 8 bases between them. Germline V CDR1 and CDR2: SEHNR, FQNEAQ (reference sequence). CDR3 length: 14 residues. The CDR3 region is CASSLEIDSYEQYF. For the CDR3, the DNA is TGTGCCAGCAGCTTAGAAATTGATTCCTACGAGCAGTACTTC.

DNA of the CDR3: TGCAGCGTATTGATCGGTGTGGGCTACACCTTC. Its protein product is CSVLIGVGYTF. The rearrangement uses TRBV29-1 and TRBJ1-2; D is undetermined. Germline-derived CDR1 and CDR2 are SQVTM and ANQGSEA. The V end lost 6 bases, the J end lost 8 bases, and 13 bases lay between the germline ends. This CDR3 contains 11 residues. Looking up the rest from reference TRBV29-1 and TRBJ1-2 gives the full variable domain: SAVISQKPSRDICQRGTSLTIQCQVDSQVTMMFWYRQQPGQSLTLIATANQGSEATYESGFVIDKFPISRPNLTFSTLTVSNMSPEDSSIYLCSVLIGVGYTFGSGTRLTVV.

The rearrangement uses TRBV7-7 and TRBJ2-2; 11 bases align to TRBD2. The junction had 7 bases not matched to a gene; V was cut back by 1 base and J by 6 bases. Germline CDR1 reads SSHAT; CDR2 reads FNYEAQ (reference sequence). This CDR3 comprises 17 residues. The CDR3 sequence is CASSLVLAGGKAGELFF. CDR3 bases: TGTGCCAGCAGCTTAGTTCTAGCGGGAGGCAAAGCCGGGGAGCTGTTTTTT.

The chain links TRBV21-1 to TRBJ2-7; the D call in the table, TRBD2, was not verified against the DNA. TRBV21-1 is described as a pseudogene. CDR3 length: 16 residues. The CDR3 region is CASSKGSGKDSYEQYF. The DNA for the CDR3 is TGTGCCAGCAGCAAAGGTAGCGGGAAGGACTCCTACGAGCAGTACTTC.

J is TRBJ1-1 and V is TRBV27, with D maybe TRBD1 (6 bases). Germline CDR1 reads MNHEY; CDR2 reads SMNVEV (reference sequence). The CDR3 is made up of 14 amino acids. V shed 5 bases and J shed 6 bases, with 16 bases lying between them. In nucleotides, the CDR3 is TGTGCCAGCAGTCCCCTCTCGGACAGTTCTGAAGCTTTCTTT. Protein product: CASSPLSDSSEAFF.

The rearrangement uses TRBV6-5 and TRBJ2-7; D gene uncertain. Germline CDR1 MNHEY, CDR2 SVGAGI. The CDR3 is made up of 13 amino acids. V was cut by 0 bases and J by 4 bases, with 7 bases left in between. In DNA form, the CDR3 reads TGTGCCAGCAGTTACTCGTACGGATACGAGCAGTACTTC. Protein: CASSYSYGYEQYF.

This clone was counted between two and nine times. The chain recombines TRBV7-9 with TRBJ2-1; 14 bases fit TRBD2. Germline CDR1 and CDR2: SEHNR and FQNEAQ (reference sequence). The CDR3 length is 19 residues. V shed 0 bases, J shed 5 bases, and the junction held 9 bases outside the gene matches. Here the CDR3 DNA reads TGTGCCAGCAGCTTAGCGGCGACTAGCGGGAGGGCAAGTGACAATGAGCAGTTCTTC. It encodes CASSLAATSGRASDNEQFF.

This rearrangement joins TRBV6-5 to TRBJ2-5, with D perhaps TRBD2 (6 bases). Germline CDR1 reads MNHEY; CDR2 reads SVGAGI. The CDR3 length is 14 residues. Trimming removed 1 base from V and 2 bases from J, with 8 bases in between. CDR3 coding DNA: TGTGCCAGCAGTTACTTGGGGGGACAAGAGACCCAGTACTTC. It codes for CASSYLGGQETQYF.